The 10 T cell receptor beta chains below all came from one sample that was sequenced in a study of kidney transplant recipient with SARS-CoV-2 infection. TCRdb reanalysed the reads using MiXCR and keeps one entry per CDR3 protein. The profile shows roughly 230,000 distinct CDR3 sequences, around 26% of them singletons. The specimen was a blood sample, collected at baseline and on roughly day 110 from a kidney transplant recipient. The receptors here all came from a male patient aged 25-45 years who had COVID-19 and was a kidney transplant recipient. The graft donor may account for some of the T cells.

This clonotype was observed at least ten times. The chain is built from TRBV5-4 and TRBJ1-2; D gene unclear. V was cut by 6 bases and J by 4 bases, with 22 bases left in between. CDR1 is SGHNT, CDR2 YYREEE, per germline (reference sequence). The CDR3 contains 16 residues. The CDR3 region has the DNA TGTGCCAGCATGGTCGCCGTACCAGGAAAGACCTATGGCTACACCTTC. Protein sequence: CASMVAVPGKTYGYTF.

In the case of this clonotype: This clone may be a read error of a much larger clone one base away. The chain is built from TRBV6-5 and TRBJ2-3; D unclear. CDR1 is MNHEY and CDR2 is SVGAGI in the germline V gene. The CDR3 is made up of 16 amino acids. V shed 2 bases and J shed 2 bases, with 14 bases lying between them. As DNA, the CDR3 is TGTGCCAGCAGTTACCGAGGCCCAGGCAACACAGATACGCAGTATTTT. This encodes CASSYRGPGNTDTQYF.

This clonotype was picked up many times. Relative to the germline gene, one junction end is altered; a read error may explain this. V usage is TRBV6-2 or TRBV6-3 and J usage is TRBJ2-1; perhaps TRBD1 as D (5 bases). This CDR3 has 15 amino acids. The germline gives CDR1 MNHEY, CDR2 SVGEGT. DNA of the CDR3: TGCGCCAGCAGTGAGCAGGGCGGCGCCTACAATGAGCAGTTCTTC. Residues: CASSEQGGAYNEQFF.

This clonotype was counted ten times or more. For the CDR3, the DNA is TGTGCCAGCAGTCACAGGGGCCCGAATGACGAGCAGTACTTC. It is translated as CASSHRGPNDEQYF. The chain couples TRBV27 to TRBJ2-7; 7 bases fit TRBD1. Germline CDR1 and CDR2: MNHEY and SMNVEV (reference sequence). This CDR3 spans 14 amino acids. V lost 5 bases to trimming and J lost 5 bases; unmatched junction nucleotides: 9.

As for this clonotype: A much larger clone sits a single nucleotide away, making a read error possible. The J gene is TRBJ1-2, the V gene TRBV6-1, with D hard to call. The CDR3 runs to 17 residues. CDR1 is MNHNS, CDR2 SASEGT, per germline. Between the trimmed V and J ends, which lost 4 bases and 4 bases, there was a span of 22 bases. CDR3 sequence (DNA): TGTGCCAGCAGTGGATGCGCGGAATGTAGAAAGACCTATGGCTACACCTTC. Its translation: CASSGCAECRKTYGYTF.

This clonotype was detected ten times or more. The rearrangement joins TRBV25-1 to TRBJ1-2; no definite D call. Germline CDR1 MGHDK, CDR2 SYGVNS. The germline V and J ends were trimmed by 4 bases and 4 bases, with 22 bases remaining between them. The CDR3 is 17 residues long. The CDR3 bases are TGTGCCAGCAGTGGGTCAGAAGAACTGGGAAAGACCTATGGCTACACCTTC. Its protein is CASSGSEELGKTYGYTF.

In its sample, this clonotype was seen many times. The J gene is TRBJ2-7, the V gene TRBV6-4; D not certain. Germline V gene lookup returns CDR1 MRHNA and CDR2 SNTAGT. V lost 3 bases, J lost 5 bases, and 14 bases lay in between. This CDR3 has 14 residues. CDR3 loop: CASSDNNTRNEQYF. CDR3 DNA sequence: TGTGCCAGCAGTGATAACAACACCAGGAACGAGCAGTACTTC.

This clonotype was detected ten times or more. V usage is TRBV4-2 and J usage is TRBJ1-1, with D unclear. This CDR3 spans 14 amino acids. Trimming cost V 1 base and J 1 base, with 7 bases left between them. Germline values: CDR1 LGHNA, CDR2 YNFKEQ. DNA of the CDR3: TGTGCCAGCAGCCAAGGGGTGAGGAACACTGAAGCTTTCTTT. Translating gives CASSQGVRNTEAFF.

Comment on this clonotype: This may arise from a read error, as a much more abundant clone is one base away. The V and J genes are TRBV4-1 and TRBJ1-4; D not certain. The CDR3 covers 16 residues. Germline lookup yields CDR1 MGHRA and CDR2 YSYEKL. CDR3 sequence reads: CANSHPLVKRNEKLFF. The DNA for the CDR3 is TGCGCCAACAGCCACCCCCTCGTGAAAAGGAATGAAAAACTGTTTTTT.

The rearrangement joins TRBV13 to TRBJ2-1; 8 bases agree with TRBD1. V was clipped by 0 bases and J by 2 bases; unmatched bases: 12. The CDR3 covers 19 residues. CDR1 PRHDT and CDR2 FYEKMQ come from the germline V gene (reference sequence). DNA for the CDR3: TGTGCCAGCAGCTTAGGCGGATCCGGACAGGGAAGGACCTACAATGAGCAGTTCTTC. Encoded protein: CASSLGGSGQGRTYNEQFF.